Presented here are 19 T cell receptor beta chains from one specimen sequenced in a study of cytomegalovirus exposure and HLA in healthy donors. The PCR contained 60 Vbeta and 13 Jbeta primers. The table came from immunoSEQ multiplex PCR; TCRdb's copy has only in-frame clones and leaves some out. The sample table sets out about 170,000 clones. Sequenced material: PBMCs. Receptors were obtained from a young woman in good health and CMV-seropositive.

The J gene is TRBJ1-2, the V gene TRBV30, with 9 bases aligning to TRBD1. This CDR3 region has 13 residues. CDR1 and CDR2 from the germline V gene are GTSNPN and SVGIG (reference sequence). V shed 1 base and J 3 bases; nucleotides not matched to a gene: 0. The CDR3 DNA reads TGTGCCTGGAGTGACAGGGGGCACTATGGCTACACCTTC. Translation: CAWSDRGHYGYTF. Full variable domain (outside the CDR3, taken from reference TRBV30 and TRBJ1-2): SQTIHQWPATLVQPVGSPLSLECTVEGTSNPNLYWYRQAAGRGLQLLFYSVGIGQISSEVPQNLSASRPQDRQFILSSKKLLLSDSGFYLCAWSDRGHYGYTFGSGTRLTVV.

This chain joins TRBV12-5 and TRBJ1-2, with TRBD1 as a possible D gene (6 bases). The CDR3 has 15 residues. Germline V gene sequence: CDR1 LGHNT, CDR2 FRNRAP. Trimming pared 1 base from V and 6 bases from J, leaving 15 bases between. As DNA, the CDR3 is TGTGCTAGTGGTTTGGGGGCCCTGACAGGAGATGGCTACACCTTC. It codes for CASGLGALTGDGYTF.

The chain recombines TRBV29-1 with TRBJ2-5, with D possibly matching TRBD2 (6 bases). The CDR3 extends over 15 amino acids. V gave up 4 bases and J gave up 2 bases, with 17 bases separating them. CDR1 SQVTM and CDR2 ANQGSEA come from the germline V gene. The CDR3 spells CSVVFYGAGQETQYF. In DNA, the CDR3 is TGCAGCGTTGTGTTCTACGGGGCGGGGCAAGAGACCCAGTACTTC.

The chain links TRBV11-2 to TRBJ2-2; 16 bases match TRBD2. The J segment lost 2 bases and the V segment lost 1 base, leaving 4 bases of the junction unmatched. Looked up from germline, CDR1 is SGHAT and CDR2 is FQNNGV. The CDR3 has 19 amino acids. The CDR3 DNA sequence: TGTGCCAGCAGCTTAGCGGGACTAGCGGGGGGGAGTAACACCGGGGAGCTGTTTTTT. Encoded protein: CASSLAGLAGGSNTGELFF. Full variable domain (rest looked up from reference TRBV11-2 and TRBJ2-2): EAGVAQSPRYKIIEKRQSVAFWCNPISGHATLYWYQQILGQGPKLLIQFQNNGVVDDSQLPKDRFSAERLKGVDSTLKIQPAKLEDSAVYLCASSLAGLAGGSNTGELFFGEGSRLTVL.

The V gene is TRBV10-3, the J gene TRBJ1-1, with D tentatively TRBD1 (5 bases). V lost 5 bases and J lost 0, with 10 bases in between. The CDR3 is 14 amino acids. Germline V lookup: CDR1 ENHRY, CDR2 SYGVKD. The DNA for the CDR3 is TGTGCCATCAGTTCACAGGCCCTGAACACTGAAGCTTTCTTT. It translates to CAISSQALNTEAFF.

The J gene is TRBJ1-1, the V gene TRBV5-1, with D maybe TRBD1 (5 bases). V was shortened by 2 bases and J by 1 base, with 6 bases between the two germline ends. The germline V gene encodes CDR1 SGHRS and CDR2 YFSETQ. CDR3 size: 13 residues. The CDR3 reads CASSFRGNTEAFF. The CDR3 DNA reads TGCGCCAGCAGCTTTAGGGGGAACACTGAAGCTTTCTTT.

The rearrangement uses TRBV29-1 and TRBJ2-5; the D gene is possibly TRBD2 (5 bases). CDR3 size: 12 residues. V gave up 7 bases and J gave up 5 bases, with 14 bases separating them. CDR1 is SQVTM and CDR2 is ANQGSEA in the germline V gene. The CDR3 region is CSAGLGSETQYF. CDR3 nucleotide sequence: TGCAGCGCTGGGCTAGGGAGTGAGACCCAGTACTTC.

The gene calls are TRBV30 and TRBJ1-3; D is undetermined. Per the germline V gene, CDR1 is GTSNPN and CDR2 is SVGIG (reference sequence). V lost 4 bases, J lost 4 bases, and 17 bases lay in between. This CDR3 is 15 amino acids long. The CDR3 nucleotides read TGTGCCTGGACCCCCTTGTCTAATCCGGGAAACACCATATATTTT. Translation: CAWTPLSNPGNTIYF.

The chain couples TRBV4-2 to TRBJ2-7; 10 bases line up with TRBD2. V trimming: 1 base; J trimming: 2 bases; junction bases outside the gene matches: 5. The CDR3 contains 16 residues. Looked up from germline, CDR1 is LGHNA and CDR2 is YNFKEQ. CDR3 sequence (DNA): TGTGCCAGCAGCCAAGGGGGCGGGACTAGCGCCTACGAGCAGTACTTC. It codes for CASSQGGGTSAYEQYF.

The chain carries TRBV27 and TRBJ2-3; possibly TRBD1 for D (5 bases). Per germline, CDR1 MNHEY and CDR2 SMNVEV (reference sequence). V was trimmed by 6 bases and J by 2 bases, leaving 12 bases between them. The CDR3 consists of 14 residues. The CDR3 DNA reads TGTGCCAGCAGACGCGGACAAAACACAGATACGCAGTATTTT. Translated: CASRRGQNTDTQYF.

This chain uses TRBV29-1 with TRBJ1-5, with no clear D. This CDR3 has 13 amino acids. Trimming left V 7 bases short and J 3 bases short, with 13 bases between. Germline loops: CDR1 SQVTM, CDR2 ANQGSEA. The DNA of the CDR3 is TGCAGCGCCGGAGACGGCTCCAATCAGCCCCAGCATTTT. Translation gives CSAGDGSNQPQHF.

The rearrangement joins TRBV19 to TRBJ2-2; 8 bases match TRBD1. CDR1 is LNHDA, CDR2 SQIVND, per germline (reference sequence). With V trimmed by 7 bases and J by 5 bases, 3 bases remained unmatched. This CDR3 contains 13 residues. For the CDR3, the DNA is TGTGCCAGTATCGACAGGGGTACCGGGGAGCTGTTTTTT. Translating it yields CASIDRGTGELFF.

The chain has TRBV30 and TRBJ1-4; D gene uncertain. Germline CDR1 and CDR2: GTSNPN and SVGIG (reference sequence). This CDR3 contains 16 residues. V dropped 2 bases and J dropped 0 bases, with 13 bases sitting between them. As DNA, the CDR3 is TGTGCCTGGAGTCGAGACAAGGTCCCAACTAATGAAAAACTGTTTTTT. The encoded protein is CAWSRDKVPTNEKLFF.

V is TRBV19 and J is TRBJ2-5; the match to TRBD2 covers 12 bases. V trimming: 4 bases; J trimming: 4 bases; junction bases outside the gene matches: 1. In germline, CDR1 is LNHDA, CDR2 SQIVND (reference sequence). The CDR3 spans 14 residues. CDR3: CASSKLAGGETQYF. The CDR3 bases are TGTGCCAGTAGTAAACTAGCGGGAGGAGAGACCCAGTACTTC.

V gene TRBV2 combines with J gene TRBJ1-2, with TRBD1 identical over 12 bases. This CDR3 comprises 14 residues. V lost 3 bases to trimming and J lost 7 bases; unmatched junction nucleotides: 3. Germline lookup yields CDR1 SNHLY and CDR2 FYNNEI. The DNA for the CDR3 is TGTGCCAGCAGTGACGGGACAGGGGGCATTGGCTACACCTTC. Translation: CASSDGTGGIGYTF.

The chain joins TRBV28 to TRBJ2-3, with 10 bases identical to TRBD2. Germline-derived CDR1 and CDR2 are MDHEN and SYDVKM. V trimming: 2 bases; J trimming: 7 bases; junction bases outside the gene matches: 9. The CDR3 is made up of 16 amino acids. The CDR3: CASSLGLAGVGNTQYF. The CDR3 bases are TGTGCCAGCAGTTTAGGTCTAGCGGGAGTAGGCAATACGCAGTATTTT.

The rearrangement links TRBV5-4 to TRBJ2-7, with no clear D. Trimming took off 0 bases at V and 3 bases at J, with 13 bases between the two ends. Germline CDR1 is SGHNT and CDR2 is YYREEE (reference sequence). The length of the CDR3 is 15 residues. The CDR3 DNA reads as TGTGCCAGCAGCTTGGGGGCTACAAGTGGCTACGAGCAGTACTTC. Protein sequence: CASSLGATSGYEQYF.

The V and J genes are TRBV10-3 and TRBJ1-2; D remains ambiguous. Germline CDR1 and CDR2: ENHRY and SYGVKD. This CDR3 is built from 13 residues. V was cut by 8 bases and J by 10 bases, with 20 bases left in between. Written as DNA, the CDR3 is TGTGCCATCGCGTTCCAGTCAGGAAGTTTCTACACCTTC. Encoded protein: CAIAFQSGSFYTF.

CDR3 amino acids: CASRATGSANTEAFF. The CDR3 nucleotides are TGTGCCAGCAGGGCGACAGGGTCGGCGAACACTGAAGCTTTCTTT. The rearrangement uses TRBV2 and TRBJ1-1, with 7 positions matching TRBD1. J lost 1 base, V lost 6 bases, and 8 bases had no gene match. The CDR3 spans 15 residues. Germline V lookup: CDR1 SNHLY, CDR2 FYNNEI.